This T cell receptor beta chain emerged from a study of cytomegalovirus exposure and HLA in healthy donors. PCR employed 60 Vbeta and 13 Jbeta primers. Profiling relied on immunoSEQ multiplex PCR, and the TCRdb table lists in-frame clones only, not all of them. The table includes 150,000 or so clones, 80% detected once. The sequenced material came from PBMCs. The receptor was derived from a man between 18 and 35 years old in good health and CMV-seropositive.

Here the CDR3 reads CASSLVGGFPYEQYF. The DNA for the CDR3 is TGTGCCAGCAGTTTAGTGGGAGGATTCCCCTACGAGCAGTACTTC. V usage is TRBV28 and J usage is TRBJ2-7; D might be TRBD2 (6 bases). V gave up 2 bases and J gave up 2 bases, with 13 bases separating them. The CDR3 runs to 15 residues. Germline V gene data show CDR1 as MDHEN and CDR2 as SYDVKM.